The 17 T cell receptor beta chains given below trace back to one sample, sequenced in a study of blood T cell repertoires in COVID-19. Assay used: immunoSEQ multiplex PCR; TCRdb lists only in-frame clones, some missing. The table has over 60,000 clones, 60% to 85% seen once. The sequenced sample was peripheral blood. The receptors stem from an elderly woman with acute or convalescent COVID-19.

The CDR3 reads CASSPYERTSYEQYF. CDR3 DNA: TGTGCCAGCAGCCCCTACGAGCGGACCTCCTACGAGCAGTACTTC. The V call is TRBV7-9, the J call TRBJ2-7, with D perhaps TRBD2 (5 bases). This CDR3 is 15 amino acids long. Germline CDR1 and CDR2: SEHNR and FQNEAQ (reference sequence). Trimming took 5 bases from V and 0 from J, leaving 14 bases between them.

DNA of the CDR3: TGTGCCAGTTCTCGACTGGGCGGGGATGAAAAACTGTTTTTT. Its protein product is CASSRLGGDEKLFF. The chain has TRBV19 and TRBJ1-4, with no clear D. This CDR3 spans 14 amino acids. CDR1 LNHDA and CDR2 SQIVND come from the germline V gene (reference sequence). V dropped 8 bases and J dropped 6 bases, with 16 bases sitting between them.

This CDR3 reads CASTRDGSSYNEQFF. CDR3 coding DNA: TGTGCCAGCACTCGGGACGGGAGCTCCTACAATGAGCAGTTCTTC. The chain couples TRBV28 to TRBJ2-1; D is perhaps TRBD2 (6 bases). V was clipped by 7 bases and J by 0 bases, with 13 bases between them. CDR1 and CDR2 (germline): MDHEN, SYDVKM. There are 15 residues in the CDR3.

The chain links TRBV3-1 (or the pseudogene TRBV3-2) to TRBJ1-5, with no clear D. The V gene's germline CDR1 is LGHDT and CDR2 YNNKEL (reference sequence). The CDR3 spans 14 residues. V was shortened by 2 bases and J by 7 bases, with 12 bases between the two germline ends. This CDR3 reads CASSQFPFGQPQHF. The DNA of the CDR3 is TGTGCCAGCAGCCAATTCCCTTTTGGCCAGCCCCAGCATTTT.

The rearrangement links TRBV27 to TRBJ2-3; D unresolved. Germline V gene lookup returns CDR1 MNHEY and CDR2 SMNVEV (reference sequence). The CDR3 totals 14 residues. The V end lost 0 bases, the J end lost 2 bases, and 6 bases lay between the germline ends. The CDR3, as DNA: TGTGCCAGCAGTTTATCAGCCCCCACAGATACGCAGTATTTT. Amino acid sequence: CASSLSAPTDTQYF.

The chain carries TRBV4-3 and TRBJ2-1; 9 bases align to TRBD2. The germline V gene encodes CDR1 LGHNA and CDR2 YSLEER. J lost 7 bases, V lost 3 bases, and 7 bases had no gene match. This CDR3 spans 15 amino acids. The CDR3 DNA reads TGCGCCAGCAGCCATGGCGGGAGGGCATCAAATGAGCAGTTCTTC. Residues: CASSHGGRASNEQFF.

This clone was detected a few times. J is TRBJ2-1 and V is TRBV9; D is undetermined. CDR1 and CDR2 from the germline V gene are SGDLS and YYNGEE. CDR3 size: 16 residues. V was clipped by 0 bases and J by 2 bases, with 12 bases between them. The CDR3 region is CASSVGHIPPYNEQFF. CDR3 bases: TGTGCCAGCAGCGTAGGGCACATCCCCCCCTACAATGAGCAGTTCTTC.

V gene TRBV19 combines with J gene TRBJ2-3; TRBD2 matches at 7 bases. Looked up from germline, CDR1 is LNHDA and CDR2 is SQIVND (reference sequence). CDR3 length: 14 amino acids. V trimming: 6 bases; J trimming: 5 bases; junction bases outside the gene matches: 8. The CDR3 nucleotides are TGTGCCAGTAGGAGGGCGGGAGAGGGAGATACGCAGTATTTT. As protein: CASRRAGEGDTQYF.

This clone was detected only a few times. The chain employs TRBV7-2 and TRBJ2-3; TRBD1 matches at 7 bases. Looked up from germline, CDR1 is SGHTA and CDR2 is FQGNSA. The CDR3 sequence is 16 residues long. V shed 5 bases and J 3 bases; nucleotides not matched to a gene: 11. The CDR3 coding sequence is TGTGCCAGCAGCCCGAGGACAGGATGGGGTACAGATACGCAGTATTTT. Translated, it gives CASSPRTGWGTDTQYF. Looking up the rest from reference TRBV7-2 and TRBJ2-3 gives the full variable domain: GAGVSQSPSNKVTEKGKDVELRCDPISGHTALYWYRQSLGQGLEFLIYFQGNSAPDKSGLPSDRFSAERTGGSVSTLTIQRTQQEDSAVYLCASSPRTGWGTDTQYFGPGTRLTVL.

V and J are TRBV4-3 and TRBJ1-3; 9 positions agree with TRBD1. The ends lost 0 bases at V and 2 bases at J; junction bases unmatched: 5. The CDR3 covers 17 residues. Germline V gene data show CDR1 as LGHNA and CDR2 as YSLEER. This chain's CDR3 is CASSQDPRTGAGNTIYF. The CDR3 coding sequence is TGCGCCAGCAGCCAAGATCCCCGGACAGGGGCTGGAAACACCATATATTTT.

The chain combines TRBV28 with TRBJ1-6; weak D call: TRBD1 (6 bases). CDR1 and CDR2 (germline): MDHEN, SYDVKM. V shed 8 bases and J shed 6 bases, with 23 bases lying between them. This CDR3 has 17 amino acids. The CDR3 protein is CASYGVWGLRGNSPLHF. The CDR3 nucleotides are TGTGCCAGCTACGGGGTGTGGGGGCTAAGGGGTAATTCACCCCTCCACTTT.

The sample holds many counts of this clone. The rearrangement joins TRBV7-2 to TRBJ2-5, with 7 bases lining up with TRBD1. This CDR3 is built from 13 residues. CDR1 and CDR2 from the germline V gene are SGHTA and FQGNSA. V gave up 7 bases and J gave up 4 bases; unmatched junction bases: 6. CDR3: CASTRQGVETQYF. CDR3 DNA sequence: TGTGCCAGCACCCGACAGGGTGTAGAGACCCAGTACTTC.

This clone was counted a few times. The gene calls are TRBV18 and TRBJ1-2, with D perhaps matching TRBD1 (6 bases). The ends were cut back, 2 bases at V and 4 bases at J, with 14 bases in the middle. The CDR3 covers 15 residues. Germline CDR1 and CDR2: KGHSH and LQKENI. The CDR3 loop reads CASSPEQGSGYGYTF. In nucleotides, the CDR3 is TGTGCCAGCTCACCAGAACAGGGTAGTGGCTATGGCTACACCTTC.

The V gene is TRBV6-6, the J gene TRBJ2-3, with 11 bases that match TRBD2. The CDR3 contains 17 residues. Germline CDR1 reads MNHNY; CDR2 reads SVGAGI (reference sequence). Trimming took 5 bases from V and 3 from J; bases not matched to a gene: 10. In DNA, the CDR3 is TGTGCCAGCAGTCTATACTCCGGGACTAGCGGAACAGATACGCAGTATTTT. This gives the protein CASSLYSGTSGTDTQYF.

The genes are TRBV5-1 and TRBJ1-3, with a tentative D call TRBD1 (6 bases). This CDR3 region has 13 residues. Germline-derived CDR1 and CDR2 are SGHRS and YFSETQ. V dropped 4 bases and J dropped 4 bases, with 9 bases sitting between them. Here the CDR3 reads CASSPQGGNTIYF. CDR3 DNA sequence: TGCGCCAGCAGCCCGCAGGGGGGAAACACCATATATTTT.

The rearrangement uses TRBV6-5 and TRBJ1-1; 9 bases align to TRBD1. CDR3 length equals 15 residues. Trimming cost V 10 bases and J 4 bases; bases outside gene matches: 13. Germline V lookup: CDR1 MNHEY, CDR2 SVGAGI. CDR3 protein: CATVAAHRGLTEAFF. The CDR3 coding sequence is TGTGCCACCGTTGCTGCACACAGGGGGCTCACTGAAGCTTTCTTT.

The rearrangement links TRBV14 to TRBJ1-1; tentatively, D is TRBD1 (5 bases). With 5 bases removed from V and 1 base from J, the gap between germline ends came to 17 bases. Germline V lookup: CDR1 SGHDN, CDR2 FVKESK. This CDR3 is built from 16 residues. CDR3: CASSAGRVRGNTEAFF. DNA of the CDR3: TGTGCCAGCAGCGCCGGCAGGGTGAGAGGGAACACTGAAGCTTTCTTT. The whole variable domain, filled in from reference TRBV14 and TRBJ1-1, reads EAGVTQFPSHSVIEKGQTVTLRCDPISGHDNLYWYRRVMGKEIKFLLHFVKESKQDESGMPNNRFLAERTGGTYSTLKVQPAELEDSGVYFCASSAGRVRGNTEAFFGQGTRLTVV.